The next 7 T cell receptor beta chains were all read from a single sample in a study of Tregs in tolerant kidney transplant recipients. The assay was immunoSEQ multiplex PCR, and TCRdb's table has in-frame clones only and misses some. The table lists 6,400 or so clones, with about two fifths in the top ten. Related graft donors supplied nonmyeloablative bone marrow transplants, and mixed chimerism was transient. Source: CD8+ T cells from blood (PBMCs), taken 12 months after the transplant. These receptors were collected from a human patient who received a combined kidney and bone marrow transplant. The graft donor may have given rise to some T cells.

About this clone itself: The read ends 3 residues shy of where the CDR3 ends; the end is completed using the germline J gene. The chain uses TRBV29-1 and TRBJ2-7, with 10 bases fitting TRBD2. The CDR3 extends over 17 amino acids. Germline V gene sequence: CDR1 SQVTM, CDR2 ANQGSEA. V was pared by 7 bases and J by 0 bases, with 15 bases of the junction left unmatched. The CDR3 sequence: CSAYTGTSDESSYEQYF. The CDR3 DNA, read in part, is TGCAGCGCTTACACCGGGACTAGCGACGAAAGCTCCTACGAG.

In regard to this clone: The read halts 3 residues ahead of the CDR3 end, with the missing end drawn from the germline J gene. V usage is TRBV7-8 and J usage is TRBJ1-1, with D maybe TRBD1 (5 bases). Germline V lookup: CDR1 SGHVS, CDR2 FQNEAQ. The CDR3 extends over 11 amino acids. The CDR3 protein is CASSIGHEAFF. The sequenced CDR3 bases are TGTGCCAGCAGCATCGGACACGAA.

This CDR3 reads CASSLDMNTEAFF. The DNA read from the CDR3 is TGTGCCAGCAGCTTAGATATGAACACTGAA. The chain has TRBV11-2 and TRBJ1-1; D is undetermined. The read comes to an end 3 residues before the CDR3 does, leaving the germline J gene to fill in the end. With 0 bases removed from V and 0 bases from J, the gap between germline ends came to 2 bases. The CDR3 sequence is 13 residues long. Germline CDR1 SGHAT, CDR2 FQNNGV.

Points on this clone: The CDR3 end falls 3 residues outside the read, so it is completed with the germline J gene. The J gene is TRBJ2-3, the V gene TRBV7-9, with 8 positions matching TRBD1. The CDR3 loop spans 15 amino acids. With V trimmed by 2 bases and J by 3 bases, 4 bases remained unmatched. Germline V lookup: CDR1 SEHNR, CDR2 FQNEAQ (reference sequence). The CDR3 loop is CASSLSQGVTDTQYF. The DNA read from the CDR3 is TGTGCCAGCAGCTTATCACAGGGGGTAACAGATACG.

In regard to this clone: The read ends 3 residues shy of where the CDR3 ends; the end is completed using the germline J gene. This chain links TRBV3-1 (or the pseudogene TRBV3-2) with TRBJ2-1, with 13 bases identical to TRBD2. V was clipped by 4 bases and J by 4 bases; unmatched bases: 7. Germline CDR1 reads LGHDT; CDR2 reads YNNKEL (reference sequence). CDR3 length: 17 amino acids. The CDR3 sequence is CASSRATSGRGYNEQFF. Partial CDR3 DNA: TGTGCCAGCAGCCGGGCTACTAGCGGGAGGGGTTACAATGAG.

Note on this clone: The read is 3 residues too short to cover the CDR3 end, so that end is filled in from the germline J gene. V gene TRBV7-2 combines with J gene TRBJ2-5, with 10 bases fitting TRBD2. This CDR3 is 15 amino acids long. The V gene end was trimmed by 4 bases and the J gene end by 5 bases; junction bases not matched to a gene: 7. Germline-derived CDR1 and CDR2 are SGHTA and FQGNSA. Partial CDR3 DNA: TGTGCCAGCAGCTCCCCCCTAGCGGGAGTGGAGACC. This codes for CASSSPLAGVET. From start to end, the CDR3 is CASSSPLAGVETQYF.

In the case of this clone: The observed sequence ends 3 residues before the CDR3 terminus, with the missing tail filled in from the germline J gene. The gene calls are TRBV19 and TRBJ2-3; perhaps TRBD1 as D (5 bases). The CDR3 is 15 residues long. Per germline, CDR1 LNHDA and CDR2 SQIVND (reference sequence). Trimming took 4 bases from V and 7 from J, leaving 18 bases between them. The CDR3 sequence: CASSTLSDILNTQYF. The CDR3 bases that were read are TGTGCCAGTAGTACCCTCTCGGACATTTTGAATACG.